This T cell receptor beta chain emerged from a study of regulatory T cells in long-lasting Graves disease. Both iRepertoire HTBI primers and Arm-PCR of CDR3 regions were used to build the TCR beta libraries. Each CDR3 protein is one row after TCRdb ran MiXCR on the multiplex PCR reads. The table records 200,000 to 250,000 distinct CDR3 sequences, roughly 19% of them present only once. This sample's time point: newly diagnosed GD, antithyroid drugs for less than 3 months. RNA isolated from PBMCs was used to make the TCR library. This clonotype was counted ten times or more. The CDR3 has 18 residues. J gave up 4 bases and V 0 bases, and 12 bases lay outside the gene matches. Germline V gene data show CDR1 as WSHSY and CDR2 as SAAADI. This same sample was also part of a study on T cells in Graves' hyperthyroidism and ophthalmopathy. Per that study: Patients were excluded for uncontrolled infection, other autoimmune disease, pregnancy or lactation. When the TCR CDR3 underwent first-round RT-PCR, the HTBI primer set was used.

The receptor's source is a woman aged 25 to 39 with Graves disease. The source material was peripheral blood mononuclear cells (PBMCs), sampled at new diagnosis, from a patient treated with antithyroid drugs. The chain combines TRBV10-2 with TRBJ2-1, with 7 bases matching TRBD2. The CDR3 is CASSESWGGKQLYNEQFF. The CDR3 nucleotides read TGCGCCAGCAGTGAGTCCTGGGGGGGGAAACAATTATACAATGAGCAGTTCTTC.